Sequencing of this TCR beta chain was carried out in a study of cytomegalovirus exposure and HLA in healthy donors. The germline V gene encodes CDR1 SGHRS and CDR2 YFSETQ. The CDR3 spans 15 residues. The V and J ends lost 4 bases and 5 bases, in that order; junction bases with no gene match: 11. The PCR was carried out with 60 Vbeta primers and 13 Jbeta primers. Profiling relied on immunoSEQ multiplex PCR, and the TCRdb table lists in-frame clones only, not all of them. The sample includes fewer than 200,000 clones, roughly four fifths seen only once; the top ten take 0.9% to 1%. Input material: PBMCs. This chain uses TRBV5-1 with TRBJ1-1; 7 bases are a match to TRBD1. The receptor was derived from a girl aged 2-10 years in good health and CMV-seropositive. The CDR3 is CASSPRTGPRTEAFF. CDR3 nucleotides: TGCGCCAGCAGCCCACGGACAGGTCCGAGAACTGAAGCTTTCTTT.